This paragraph reports one T cell receptor beta chain. Its specificity is not known. The germline gives CDR1 SGHDN, CDR2 FVKESK. Trimming stripped 3 bases from V and 0 bases from J, with 8 bases between. The CDR3 runs to 14 residues. In the study's own analysis: In the immunoSEQ data, sequences were junction-only and lacked quality scores, so filtering differed. The protocol was immunoSEQ multiplex PCR, while the TCRdb copy is restricted to in-frame clones and leaves out a portion. D and trimming come from the DNA, and the V and J calls and clone size come from that table. The sample carries a few million clones, less than 95% recorded once. The source of the sample is a study of shared clonotypes between healthy human individuals. Study findings and constraints: A handful of donors shared about 5% of their naive CD4 clonotypes. In contrast to clonotypes shared by all four donors, non-shared clonotypes had lower generation probabilities.

CD4+ cells underwent separation, giving CD45RA+ naive and CD45RA-negative memory subsets. The chain couples TRBV14 to TRBJ2-5; unclear D gene. This receptor was obtained from a man between 18 and 35 years old in good health. Some clones in this sample may be carry-over from other donors' samples. What was sequenced was naive CD4+ T cells from PBMCs. Subset defined: CD45RA+ positively selected. The CDR3 coding sequence is TGTGCCAGCAGCCAGGAAGGTCACCAAGAGACCCAGTACTTC. Protein product: CASSQEGHQETQYF.